Included here is one TCR beta chain sequence, with context. This entry is derived from a study of OX40 agonist ivuxolimab in advanced cancers. V gave up 3 bases and J gave up 3 bases; unmatched junction bases: 4. Germline V gene sequence: CDR1 KGHSH, CDR2 LQKENI. The CDR3 runs 15 residues. Only in-frame clones appear in the TCRdb table, and some are missing; sequencing was by immunoSEQ multiplex PCR. In the table there are about 17,000 clones, around 82% of which are singletons. V is TRBV18 and J is TRBJ2-3; 9 bases match TRBD2. The TCR originated in an adult with an advanced solid tumor such as melanoma, head and neck, liver or kidney cancer. The sequenced sample was CD4+ or CD8+ T cells sorted from blood, obtained in a trial of the OX40 agonist ivuxolimab. The CDR3: CASSPGLAQTDTQYF. The DNA for the CDR3 is TGTGCCAGCTCACCGGGACTAGCCCAAACAGATACGCAGTATTTT.